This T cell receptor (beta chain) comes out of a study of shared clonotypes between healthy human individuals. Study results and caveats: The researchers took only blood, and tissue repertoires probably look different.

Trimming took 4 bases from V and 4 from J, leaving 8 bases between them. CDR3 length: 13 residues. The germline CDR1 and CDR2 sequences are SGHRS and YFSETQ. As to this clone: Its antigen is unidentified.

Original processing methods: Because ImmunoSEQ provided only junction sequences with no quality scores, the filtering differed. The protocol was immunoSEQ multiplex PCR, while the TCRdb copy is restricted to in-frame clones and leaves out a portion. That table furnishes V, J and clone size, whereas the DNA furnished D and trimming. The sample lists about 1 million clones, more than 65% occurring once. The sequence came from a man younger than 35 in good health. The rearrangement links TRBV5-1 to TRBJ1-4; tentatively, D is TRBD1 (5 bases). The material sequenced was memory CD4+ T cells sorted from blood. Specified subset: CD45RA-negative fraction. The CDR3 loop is CASSEDNNEKLFF. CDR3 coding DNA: TGCGCCAGCAGCGAGGACAATAATGAAAAACTGTTTTTT.